A selection of T cell receptor beta chains follows, all from one sample in a study of identical twins. TCRdb reprocessed the 5' RACE reads with MiXCR, giving one entry per CDR3 protein. Among about 520,000 distinct CDR3 sequences, about 20% were seen once, and the ten largest hold about 0.93%. These records were also assigned to another study, of T cells expressing NK-cell markers.

The sequenced sample consisted of CD4+ T cells sorted from blood. The origin of the receptors is a woman aged 18-30 years in good health. Each CDR3 is given with its conserved first and last residue. D genes are given only for firm matches. Part of the rows lack a size; the others show once, few, many or a class for expanded clones.

cdr3_aa cdr3_nt clone_size j_call d_call v_call
CASSPLTSGRSGNEQFF TGTGCCAGCAGCCCGTTGACTAGCGGGAGAAGTGGCAATGAGCAGTTCTTC few TRBJ2-1 TRBD2 TRBV5-4
CASTPGSYLYGYTF TGTGCCAGCACCCCTGGTTCCTATCTCTATGGCTACACCTTC . TRBJ1-2 . TRBV12-3/TRBV12-4
CASSQDFSVGRHTF TGTGCCAGCAGCCAAGATTTTTCTGTCGGCAGACACACCTTC many TRBJ1-2 . TRBV4-2
CSAPSAGGPYEQYF TGCAGTGCCCCCTCCGCGGGAGGGCCCTACGAGCAGTACTTC . TRBJ2-7 TRBD2 TRBV20-1
CASSVDRYNEQFF TGTGCCAGCAGTGTTGACCGATACAATGAGCAGTTCTTC many TRBJ2-1 . TRBV9
CASSSDNEDEAFF TGCGCCAGCAGCTCCGACAATGAGGATGAAGCTTTCTTT few TRBJ1-1 . TRBV5-1
CASSLITNTEAFF TGTGCCAGCAGCTTAATAACGAACACTGAAGCTTTCTTT . TRBJ1-1 . TRBV7-3
CASSYFGAAPYNSPLHF TGTGCCAGCAGTTACTTCGGGGCCGCTCCCTATAATTCACCCCTCCACTTT once TRBJ1-6 . TRBV6-5
CASSSPGRFYGYTF TGTGCCAGCAGTTCTCCAGGGAGGTTTTATGGCTACACCTTC . TRBJ1-2 . TRBV6-5
CSLGTLGTSEQYF TGCAGTCTCGGGACTCTCGGGACGAGCGAGCAGTACTTC . TRBJ2-7 . TRBV20-1
CASSQRQAAVDTQYF TGTGCCAGCAGTCAGAGGCAGGCAGCGGTAGATACGCAGTATTTT . TRBJ2-3 . TRBV7-2
CASTGRDMNTEAFF TGTGCCAGCACCGGTCGGGACATGAACACTGAAGCTTTCTTT . TRBJ1-1 . TRBV7-9
CASSQNSNNYGYTF TGCGCCAGCAGCCAGAACAGTAATAACTATGGCTACACCTTC . TRBJ1-2 . TRBV4-1
CSAKRGGLPETQYF TGCAGTGCCAAAAGGGGAGGCCTACCAGAGACCCAGTACTTC . TRBJ2-5 . TRBV20-1
CASSLVAGGSYEQFF TGTGCCAGCAGCTTAGTAGCGGGAGGTTCCTATGAGCAGTTCTTC once TRBJ2-1 TRBD2 TRBV7-9
CASSESSGGNTQYF TGTGCCAGCAGTGAAAGTAGCGGGGGTAATACGCAGTATTTT . TRBJ2-3 TRBD2 TRBV2
CASSIRGSYEQYF TGTGCCAGCAGTATCAGGGGGTCCTACGAGCAGTACTTC . TRBJ2-7 TRBD1 TRBV12-3/TRBV12-4
CATSDSGGGVPDTQYF TGTGCCACCAGTGATTCAGGGGGGGGAGTCCCAGATACGCAGTATTTT . TRBJ2-3 . TRBV24-1
CASSSTGEAGYTF TGTGCCAGCAGTTCGACAGGGGAGGCTGGCTACACCTTC few TRBJ1-2 TRBD1 TRBV7-3
CASGGTPYTGELFF TGTGCCAGCGGCGGGACACCATACACCGGGGAGCTGTTTTTT . TRBJ2-2 . TRBV6-1
CASSFRGQIITGELFF TGTGCCAGCAGTTTCAGGGGACAGATCATCACCGGGGAGCTGTTTTTT few TRBJ2-2 TRBD1 TRBV27
CSATQEADGEQYF TGCAGTGCTACCCAGGAGGCGGACGGCGAGCAGTACTTC . TRBJ2-7 . TRBV20-1